This T cell receptor beta chain was identified in a study of CD8+ T cells in alopecia areata (dated by TCRdb to 2017 to 2018). Broadly, across the study: The treated patients, all with moderate-to-severe alopecia areata, were enrolled in an open-label pilot trial of oral tofacitinib given at 5 to 10 mg twice daily. Tofacitinib was given for 6 to 18 months, followed by 6 months of follow-up off drug to assess delayed response and recurrence. Disease severity in treated patients was measured with the SALT score, which quantifies the percentage of affected scalp surface area. To study T cell clonal expansion in alopecia areata, the researchers applied high-throughput TCRbeta sequencing to both the C3H/HeJ mouse model and human patients. On the human side, TCRbeta sequencing was run on scalp tissue and on sorted CD4+ and CD8+ peripheral blood T cells from healthy controls and from alopecia areata patients with either patchy or totalis/universalis disease. Biopsies were taken from tofacitinib-treated patients at baseline and at 4 and 24 weeks of treatment, and a later scalp biopsy was taken in several of the tofacitinib-treated patients. Scalp clonality was compared among normal scalp (n=4), patchy alopecia areata scalp (n=8), and alopecia totalis/universalis scalp (n=8). The RNA source kit depended on sample type: the PAXgene miRNA kit for fixed scalp, the miRNeasy kit for PBMCs, and the RNeasy kit for mouse skin. TCRbeta CDR3 regions were amplified by immunoSEQ multiplex PCR using 35 Vbeta forward and 13 Jbeta reverse primers. The study at large found these results: Unlike mouse skin, which is dominated by gammadelta T cells, normal human skin has resident alphabeta T cells that are also sequenced, and this complicates analysis of the scalp TCR repertoire. Many expanded lesional clones were found to persist in scalp and blood during tofacitinib treatment, and relapse after treatment cessation may be partly explained by this persistence. Because the treated cohort was small and had just a single nonresponder, larger studies are needed to establish links between baseline CD8+ expansion and response. Compared with normal scalp, lesional scalp had higher clonality and more expanded CD8+ clones, particularly in alopecia totalis/universalis, a pattern that suggests antigenic drive. Tofacitinib significantly lowered scalp clonality and the number of expanded CD8+ clones among the top 100 scalp clones. TCR sequences shared between patients were less clear than in mice, possibly partly because of HLA diversity in the patient population.

V loses 4 bases, J loses 2 bases, and the germline ends lie 12 bases apart. CDR1 and CDR2 were assigned from the germline V gene as SGHRS and YFSETQ. The CDR3 runs 15 residues from the cysteine to the phenylalanine. The entry retains the CDR3 DNA only, 45 bases that are in frame from base 1. On this clone: What this receptor recognizes is not known. No base quality values were provided; no much bigger clone lies one nucleotide off.

In the paper's terms, the time point label means: about 25 weeks on oral tofacitinib. The intended sense of this specimen's treatment or condition label: oral pan-JAK inhibitor, 5-10 mg twice daily. From alopecia areata patients, peripheral blood was collected along with lesional scalp punch biopsies. PBMCs were isolated by density centrifugation and stained for CD3, CD4 and CD8, and CD4+ and CD8+ T cells were sorted on a FACSAria. The library was built by means of the immunoSEQ multiplex PCR assay. For TCR sequencing, RNA was extracted from every sample and reverse transcribed into cDNA to serve as template. SuperScript III was used to make first-strand cDNA, primed with a 2:1 mix of oligo-dT and random hexamers. A synthetic immune receptor repertoire was used to gauge amplification bias, and whatever bias remained was removed computationally. In the original analysis: Raw reads were preprocessed for error removal, and CDR3 was defined according to IMGT conventions as running from the conserved cysteine to phenylalanine. To get clonality, Shannon entropy was normalized by log2 of the number of productive unique TCRs and the result was subtracted from 1. Whether each scalp clone was CD4 or CD8 was inferred by checking scalp TCRbeta sequences against the CD4 and CD8 repertoires from sorted blood. TCRdb provides this immuneACCESS table in a form limited to in-frame rearrangements. Some clones are lacking; in checked studies, under half of them reflect an unresolved V gene, and why the rest are absent is not known. D and trimming were read from the DNA, whereas the V and J calls and clone size are those reported in that table. For this sample there are approximately 160,000 clones; around 59% appear just once. The ten largest clones capture 14% of the sample.

The source material was CD4+ T cells sorted from blood, sampled at week 24, from a patient treated with tofacitinib. The chain employs TRBV5-1 and TRBJ2-2; TRBD1 could be the D gene, as 6 bases match. This sequence originates from a human donor with alopecia areata. In nucleotides, the sequence is TGCGCCAGCAGCCAGGGGACGGTAAACACCGGGGAGCTGTTTTTT. Its coded protein is CASSQGTVNTGELFF.